This TCR beta chain was sequenced for a study of OX40 agonist ivuxolimab in advanced cancers. Looking at the study overall: Ivuxolimab was a fully human IgG2 agonistic monoclonal antibody targeting the costimulatory receptor OX40 (CD134). Intravenous ivuxolimab was administered to patients every 2 weeks at six dose levels: 0.01, 0.1, 0.3, 1.5, 3 and 10 mg/kg. Among the roughly 50 dose-escalation patients, 19 had hepatocellular carcinoma, roughly 15 melanoma, 9 renal cell carcinoma and 9 head and neck cancer. The dose-escalation cohort was about 83% male with a mean age of roughly 62 years, ranging from roughly 20 to 80. Prior anti-PD-1, anti-PD-L1 or anti-CTLA-4 therapy was permitted, and checkpoint inhibitors had been received by roughly 40% of dose-escalation patients. Partial responses occurred in three dose-escalation patients: two with cutaneous melanoma and one with hepatocellular carcinoma. Peripheral TCRbeta sequencing aimed to test whether ivuxolimab altered TCR sequence diversity and caused clonal T-cell expansion. The paper describes the monotherapy dose-escalation part (N ≈ 51 patients) of the phase I trial of ivuxolimab. The paper's findings and limits, for the study overall: Antigen specificity was not determined for the clonally expanded peripheral T cells. Low levels of normalized T-cell clonal expansion were also seen in some patients who did not respond. At doses of 0.1 to 3.0 mg/kg, clonal expansion of both CD4+ and CD8+ blood T cells was observed from baseline to week 6. In the 0.1-3.0 mg/kg groups, partial responders had among the lowest normalized peripheral clonal expansion, particularly in CD8+ T cells. After ivuxolimab, more expanded clones were found on average in CD8+ T cells than in CD4+ T cells.

To sequence the TCRbeta CDR3 region, genomic DNA was isolated from the sorted cells. The immunoSEQ Assay was used for sequencing of TCRbeta CDR3 regions. The immuneACCESS repertoire file appears here via TCRdb, limited to in-frame rearrangements. These files lack a portion of the clones; in checked studies, under half of the deficit traces to unresolved V genes, and the cause of the others is not known. The sample table holds under 95,000 clones, of which roughly 87% were seen once. The top ten clonotypes cover over 0.15% of the sample. Patients with autoimmune disease history or receiving systemic immunosuppression were excluded from the trial. Peripheral blood for TCR sequencing was drawn from every dose cohort at baseline, at cycle 4 day 1 and at cycle 7 day 1. The samples were taken from a phase I, first-in-human, multicenter, open-label dose-escalation trial of ivuxolimab. Adults with locally advanced or metastatic melanoma, renal cell, hepatocellular, or head and neck squamous cell carcinoma were enrolled in the trial. Before TCR sequencing, CD4+ T cells and CD8+ T cells were sorted from peripheral blood as separate populations.

Concerning this clone: The specificity of this receptor is unknown. No per-base quality is available; no much larger clone lies one base away.

V is trimmed back by 0 bases and J by 1 base, and the junction contains 5 bases that no gene match accounts for. Reading from cysteine to phenylalanine, the CDR3 counts 16 amino acids. Left in the record is the CDR3 DNA by itself, 48 bases read in frame from the first base. CDR1 SGHRS and CDR2 YFSETQ were looked up in the germline V gene. Recombination joined TRBV5-1 with TRBJ2-5; the junction holds 8 bases that match TRBD2. The sequences come from CD4+ or CD8+ T cells sorted from blood, collected in a trial of the OX40 agonist ivuxolimab. The TCR was taken from an adult with an advanced solid tumor such as melanoma, head and neck, liver or kidney cancer. CDR3 protein: CASSLVAGGSQETQYF. The sequenced DNA is TGCGCCAGCAGCTTGGTTGCGGGGGGATCCCAAGAGACCCAGTACTTC.